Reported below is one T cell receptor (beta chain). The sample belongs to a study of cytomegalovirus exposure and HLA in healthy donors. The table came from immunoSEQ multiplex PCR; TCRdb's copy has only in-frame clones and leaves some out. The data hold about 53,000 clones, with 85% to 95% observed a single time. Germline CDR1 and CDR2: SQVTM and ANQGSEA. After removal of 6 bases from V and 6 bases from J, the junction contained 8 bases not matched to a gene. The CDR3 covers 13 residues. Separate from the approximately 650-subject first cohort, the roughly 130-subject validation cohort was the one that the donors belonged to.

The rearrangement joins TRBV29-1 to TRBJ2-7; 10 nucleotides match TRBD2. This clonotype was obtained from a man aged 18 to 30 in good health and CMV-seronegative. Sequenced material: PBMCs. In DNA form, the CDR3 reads TGCAGCGTCCTACCGGGACTAGCGACCGAGCAGTACTTC. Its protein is CSVLPGLATEQYF.